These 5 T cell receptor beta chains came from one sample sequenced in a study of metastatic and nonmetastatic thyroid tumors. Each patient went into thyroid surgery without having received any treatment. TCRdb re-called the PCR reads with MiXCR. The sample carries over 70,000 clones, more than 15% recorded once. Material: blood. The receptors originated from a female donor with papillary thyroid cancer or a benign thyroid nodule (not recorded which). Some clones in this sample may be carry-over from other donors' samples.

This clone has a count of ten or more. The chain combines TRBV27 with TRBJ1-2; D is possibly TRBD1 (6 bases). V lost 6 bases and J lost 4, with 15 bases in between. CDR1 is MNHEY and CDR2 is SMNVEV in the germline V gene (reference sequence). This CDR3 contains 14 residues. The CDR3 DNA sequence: TGTGCCAGCAGCCTGTCGGGCAGGGGCTATGGCTACACCTTC. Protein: CASSLSGRGYGYTF.

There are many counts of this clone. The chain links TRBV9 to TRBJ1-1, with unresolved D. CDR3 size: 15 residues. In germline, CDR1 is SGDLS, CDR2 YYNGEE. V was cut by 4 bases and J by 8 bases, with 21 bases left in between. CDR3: CASSPPGATEKEAFF. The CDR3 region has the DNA TGTGCCAGCAGCCCCCCCGGAGCCACCGAAAAAGAAGCTTTCTTT.

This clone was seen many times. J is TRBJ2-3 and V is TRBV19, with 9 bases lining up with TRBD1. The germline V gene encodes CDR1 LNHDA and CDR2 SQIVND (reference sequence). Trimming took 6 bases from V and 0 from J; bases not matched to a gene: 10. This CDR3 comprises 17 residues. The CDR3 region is CASRLRGQGQSTDTQYF. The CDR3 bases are TGTGCCAGTAGGCTAAGGGGACAGGGACAAAGCACAGATACGCAGTATTTT.

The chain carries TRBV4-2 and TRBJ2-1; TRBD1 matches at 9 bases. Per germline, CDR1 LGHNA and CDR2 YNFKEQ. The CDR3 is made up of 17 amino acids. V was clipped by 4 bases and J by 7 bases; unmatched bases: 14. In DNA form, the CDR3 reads TGTGCCAGCAGCCCCCAGCTGACAGGGGGGTGGTTTAATGAGCAGTTCTTC. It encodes CASSPQLTGGWFNEQFF.

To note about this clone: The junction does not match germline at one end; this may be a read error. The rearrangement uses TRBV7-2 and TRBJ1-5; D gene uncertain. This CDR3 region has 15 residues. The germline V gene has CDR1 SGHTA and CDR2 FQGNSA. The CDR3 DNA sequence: TGTGCCAGCATCTTAACTTCGGATAGCAATCAGCCCCAGCATTTT. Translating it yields CASILTSDSNQPQHF.